A selection of T cell receptor beta chains follows, all from one sample in a study of Ad26.COV2.S vaccination and SARS-CoV-2 variants. TCRdb's copy holds only in-frame clones and misses some; the assay was immunoSEQ multiplex PCR. The data contain roughly 320,000 clones, about 86% of them singletons. Sequencing used peripheral blood, obtained in a trial of Ad26.COV2.S vaccine versus placebo. The receptor set was obtained from a person between 18 and 60 years old who received the Ad26.COV2.S COVID-19 vaccine or a placebo. Both conserved end residues are part of each CDR3. D genes are given only for firm matches. Rows may omit the clone size; those that give it use once, few, many or a size class.

>once|TRBJ1-2|TRBD1|TRBV7-2
TGTGCCAGCAGCTTTAGCCTCAGACAGGGGGACTATGGCTACACCTTC
CASSFSLRQGDYGYTF
>-|TRBJ1-1|-|TRBV23-1
TGCGCCAGCAGTCAATCGGGTGCCTTGGCTGGAGCTTTCTTT
CASSQSGALAGAFF
>-|TRBJ2-5|-|TRBV7-2
TGTGCCAGCAGCTTAGACACAAGGCGGGAGACCCAGTACTTC
CASSLDTRRETQYF
>-|TRBJ2-7|TRBD1|TRBV18
TGTGCCAGCTCAAACCCGGGACAGGGGGCGCGGGAGCAGTACTTC
CASSNPGQGAREQYF
>-|TRBJ1-1|TRBD1|TRBV28
TGTGCCAGCAGCCCCATTGGGACAGGGCGCACTGAAGCTTTCTTT
CASSPIGTGRTEAFF
>-|TRBJ2-7|TRBD1|TRBV30
TGTGCCTGGAGTGCGCCACCCGGGACAGGGGGGGATGAGCAGTACTTC
CAWSAPPGTGGDEQYF
>few|TRBJ2-6|-|TRBV3-1/TRBV3-2
TGTGCCAGCAGCCAAGATCACTCTGGGGCCAACGTCCTGACTTTC
CASSQDHSGANVLTF
>-|TRBJ2-1|-|TRBV7-6
TGTGCCAGCAGCACGACGCTAGGGAGTGAGCAGTTCTTC
CASSTTLGSEQFF
>-|TRBJ2-5|-|TRBV6-1
TGTGCCAGCAGTGAAGGAATCACCTTTGGAGAGACCCAGTACTTC
CASSEGITFGETQYF
>-|TRBJ1-1|-|TRBV18
TGTGCCAGTGCCATGGGGACAAACACTGAAGCTTTCTTT
CASAMGTNTEAFF
>-|TRBJ2-5|-|TRBV19
TGTGCCAGTAGTGACTACAGGGTAGGAGAGACCCAGTACTTC
CASSDYRVGETQYF
>few|TRBJ2-2|-|TRBV6-6
TGTGCCAGCAGCCCGACAGTCACCGGGGAGCTGTTTTTT
CASSPTVTGELFF
>-|TRBJ1-6|-|TRBV30
TGTGCCTGGAGTCCACCCATCTGGAGGACAGACTCACCCCTCCACTTT
CAWSPPIWRTDSPLHF
>-|TRBJ1-1|-|TRBV7-3
TGTGCCAGCAGCTTTAAATGGGGGAACACTGAAGCTTTCTTT
CASSFKWGNTEAFF
>-|TRBJ2-2|-|TRBV4-2
TGTGCCAGCAGCCAAGCTAGCGGGGAGCTGTTTTTT
CASSQASGELFF
>few|TRBJ1-2|-|TRBV5-1
TGCGCCAGCAGCCCTTCAGGGAACTATGGCTACACCTTC
CASSPSGNYGYTF
>-|TRBJ2-1|-|TRBV7-9
TGTGCCAGCAGCTTAGGGCAGAACAATGAGCAGTTCTTC
CASSLGQNNEQFF
>-|TRBJ2-2|TRBD1|TRBV19
TGTGCCAGTAGTATCGGGGGACAGGTTCACTCCACCGGGGAGCTGTTTTTT
CASSIGGQVHSTGELFF
>once|TRBJ2-3|TRBD2|TRBV14
TGTGCCAGCGCGGGGACTACCTTTACCGCTAGCACAGATACGCAGTATTTT
CASAGTTFTASTDTQYF
>-|TRBJ1-5|-|TRBV6-6
TGTGCCAGCAGTTATACGGGACTGGATAGCAATCAGCCCCAGCATTTT
CASSYTGLDSNQPQHF
>-|TRBJ2-2|-|TRBV12-5
TGTGCTAGTGGTTTCTCCCCCTCAGGACCTAACACCGGGGAGCTGTTTTTT
CASGFSPSGPNTGELFF
>-|TRBJ1-5|-|TRBV6-2/TRBV6-3
TGTGCCAGCAGCCGCACCCGGGAGATGGGCAATCAGCCCCAGCATTTT
CASSRTREMGNQPQHF
>-|TRBJ1-2|TRBD1|TRBV4-1
TGCGCCAGCAGCCAACGGGACAGGGAGAATGGCTACACCTTC
CASSQRDRENGYTF
>-|TRBJ2-5|-|TRBV11-2
TGTGCCAGCAGCTTAGGGGGTATTGGCCGGCAAGAGACCCAGTACTTC
CASSLGGIGRQETQYF
>-|TRBJ1-2|-|TRBV7-9
TGTGCCAGCAGCTTAGCCCAGGGACTGAACTATGGCTACACCTTC
CASSLAQGLNYGYTF
>once|TRBJ1-3|-|TRBV7-8
TGTGCCAGCAGGGTTACAGGGACCGGAAACACCATATATTTT
CASRVTGTGNTIYF
>once|TRBJ1-1|-|TRBV7-9
TGTGCCAGCAGGCGAGGACAGATGAACACTGAAGCTTTCTTT
CASRRGQMNTEAFF
>-|TRBJ1-5|TRBD1|TRBV19
TGTGCCAGTAAGTCGGGGACAGGGCCTAATCAGCCCCAGCATTTT
CASKSGTGPNQPQHF
>-|TRBJ2-2|TRBD1|TRBV11-3
TGTGCCAGCAGCCTACGGCAGGGACAGGGTAGCACCGGGGAGCTGTTTTTT
CASSLRQGQGSTGELFF
>-|TRBJ1-6|-|TRBV5-6
TGTGCCAGCAGCTTTCGCGCGGCCGCGAATTCACCCCTCCACTTT
CASSFRAAANSPLHF
>-|TRBJ2-1|-|TRBV2
TGTGCCAGCAGTGAAACTGTACAGGGCGCGTTCTTC
CASSETVQGAFF
>few|TRBJ2-7|TRBD1|TRBV6-6
TGTGCCAGCAGGGGCCCCGGACAGGGGAATTACGAGCAGTACTTC
CASRGPGQGNYEQYF
>-|TRBJ1-2|TRBD1|TRBV18
TGTGCCAGCTCACCACCGAACCCCGGGACAGGGGAGTTTGGCTATGGCTACACCTTC
CASSPPNPGTGEFGYGYTF
>-|TRBJ2-5|TRBD1|TRBV11-3
TGTGCCAGCAGCCCGACCGGGACAGGGGGGACGTCAACCCAAGAGACCCAGTACTTC
CASSPTGTGGTSTQETQYF
>-|TRBJ1-4|-|TRBV7-2
TGTGCCAGCAGCCGGGTCTATGGGGCAACTAATGAAAAACTGTTTTTT
CASSRVYGATNEKLFF
>-|TRBJ2-3|TRBD2|TRBV9
TGTGCCAGCAGCAAACTCGGACTAGCGGGGGACACAGATACGCAGTATTTT
CASSKLGLAGDTDTQYF
>once|TRBJ2-1|TRBD2|TRBV11-2
TGTGCCAGCAGCTTTAAACTAGCGGCTGGCTACAATGAGCAGTTCTTC
CASSFKLAAGYNEQFF
>-|TRBJ1-1|-|TRBV6-5
TGTGCCAGCTCAAGAATGAACACTGAAGCTTTCTTT
CASSRMNTEAFF
>-|TRBJ2-3|-|TRBV3-1/TRBV3-2
TGTGCCAGCAGCCTTATGATCACAGATACGCAGTATTTT
CASSLMITDTQYF
>once|TRBJ2-5|-|TRBV29-1
TGCAGCGTTGAGGGGGGGGCAGGAGAGACCCAGTACTTC
CSVEGGAGETQYF
>-|TRBJ2-7|-|TRBV6-5
TGTGCCAGCAGTCGGGGGCAGGGGAGGAAGGAGCAGTACTTC
CASSRGQGRKEQYF
>-|TRBJ2-7|TRBD2|TRBV7-3
TGTGCCAGCAGCCATACGGGAGGCCCCTTTGGCGAGCAGTACTTC
CASSHTGGPFGEQYF
>-|TRBJ2-1|-|TRBV5-1
TGCGCCAGCAGCTTGGCCTTGCAGGGTGGGAATGAGCAGTTCTTC
CASSLALQGGNEQFF
>-|TRBJ1-1|-|TRBV6-1
TGTGCCAGCAGTGAAACGCTTAGGTTGAGTGGACGAGGTACTGAAGCTTTCTTT
CASSETLRLSGRGTEAFF
>-|TRBJ2-1|-|TRBV6-5
TGTGCCAGCGAAGGCTCGGGACGGTCCTACAATGAGCAGTTCTTC
CASEGSGRSYNEQFF
>-|TRBJ1-5|-|TRBV7-2
TGTGCCAGCAGCTTGGTGCCGCTAGAGATTAGCAATCAGCCCCAGCATTTT
CASSLVPLEISNQPQHF
>-|TRBJ1-6|-|TRBV5-6
TGTGCCAGCAGCTTGGCCCCCCTTGTGGGTTGGAATTCACCCCTCCACTTT
CASSLAPLVGWNSPLHF
>-|TRBJ2-1|-|TRBV12-3/TRBV12-4
TGTGCCAGCAGTTTATTCGACGACAATGAGCAGTTCTTC
CASSLFDDNEQFF
>-|TRBJ1-5|-|TRBV15
TGTGCCACCAGCAGAGACCGGAGCGGGCAGCCCCAGCATTTT
CATSRDRSGQPQHF
>-|TRBJ1-1|-|TRBV19
TGTGCCAGTAGTATAGACTACTACCAGGGGAACACTGAAGCTTTCTTT
CASSIDYYQGNTEAFF
>-|TRBJ2-7|-|TRBV7-9
TGTGCCAGCAGCTCTCAATACGAGCAGTACTTC
CASSSQYEQYF
>-|TRBJ1-2|-|TRBV28
TGTGCCAGCAGCTTATCGAAGCGTACACCCTATGGCTACACCTTC
CASSLSKRTPYGYTF
>-|TRBJ2-2|TRBD2|TRBV10-3
TGTGCCATCAGAATTAGCGGGGGAATCGGGGAGCTGTTTTTT
CAIRISGGIGELFF
>-|TRBJ1-5|-|TRBV11-3
TGTGCCAGCAGCTTTCTAGGGTATAGCAATCAGCCCCAGCATTTT
CASSFLGYSNQPQHF